These 26 T cell receptor beta chains were sequenced from one sample in a study of OX40 agonist ivuxolimab in advanced cancers. The repertoire was sequenced with immunoSEQ multiplex PCR; TCRdb's copy has only in-frame clones and lacks some. The table lists roughly 40,000 clones, approximately 85% of them singletons. Here the sequenced sample was CD4+ or CD8+ T cells sorted from blood, taken in a trial of the OX40 agonist ivuxolimab. The receptors come from an adult with an advanced solid tumor such as melanoma, head and neck, liver or kidney cancer.

V and J are TRBV5-6 and TRBJ2-5, with TRBD2 identical over 10 bases. The J call is in doubt because the DNA end fits TRBJ2-7 better. The CDR3 is made up of 16 amino acids. Germline V CDR1 and CDR2: SGHDT, YYEEEE. The CDR3 DNA reads as TGTGCCAGCAGCTCGCCGGGACTAGCGATAACCTACGAGCAGTACTTC. Its protein product is CASSSPGLAITYEQYF.

The chain combines TRBV5-4 with TRBJ2-7; 7 bases match TRBD1. Trimming took 4 bases from V and 2 from J; bases not matched to a gene: 9. Germline CDR1 is SGHNT and CDR2 is YYREEE (reference sequence). The CDR3 contains 15 residues. The CDR3 coding sequence is TGTGCCAGCAGCGGCCCCGGGACAGACCCCTACGAGCAGTACTTC. This gives the protein CASSGPGTDPYEQYF.

The chain joins TRBV15 to TRBJ2-2; no reliable D call. Deletions cut 0 bases from V and 6 bases from J, with 8 bases between. CDR3 length: 14 amino acids. Per germline, CDR1 LNHNV and CDR2 YYDKDF (reference sequence). CDR3 nucleotide sequence: TGTGCCACCAGCAGAGATTATGGCCCCGGGGAGCTGTTTTTT. Translating it yields CATSRDYGPGELFF. Based on the CDR3 plus reference TRBV15 and TRBJ2-2, the full variable domain is DAMVIQNPRYQVTQFGKPVTLSCSQTLNHNVMYWYQQKSSQAPKLLFHYYDKDFNNEADTPDNFQSRRPNTSFCFLDIRSPGLGDTAMYLCATSRDYGPGELFFGEGSRLTVL.

This clone was counted ten times or more. This rearrangement joins TRBV19 to TRBJ2-7; the D gene is possibly TRBD1 (6 bases). CDR1 and CDR2 from the germline V gene are LNHDA and SQIVND (reference sequence). Trimming left V 6 bases short and J 1 base short, with 16 bases between. This CDR3 has 15 residues. The DNA for the CDR3 is TGTGCCAGTAGCGCGGAGGCAACAGGGTCCTACGAGCAGTACTTC. Encoded protein: CASSAEATGSYEQYF.

This rearrangement joins TRBV4-2 to TRBJ1-1, with 9 bases lining up with TRBD1. The CDR3 sequence is 16 residues long. Germline CDR1 and CDR2: LGHNA and YNFKEQ. V lost 2 bases and J lost 0; bases outside the gene matches: 4. The CDR3 is CASSQWDRAVNTEAFF. The DNA of the CDR3 is TGTGCCAGCAGCCAATGGGACAGGGCGGTGAACACTGAAGCTTTCTTT.

The chain recombines TRBV4-3 with TRBJ2-7; D remains ambiguous. Germline V gene sequence: CDR1 LGHNA, CDR2 YSLEER. The ends were cut back, 3 bases at V and 2 bases at J, with 17 bases in the middle. CDR3 length: 16 residues. The CDR3 DNA reads TGCGCCAGCAGCCACACTAATATCGACAACCCCTACGAGCAGTACTTC. Residues: CASSHTNIDNPYEQYF.

The rearrangement joins TRBV5-8 to TRBJ2-1; the match to TRBD2 covers 9 bases. The germline V gene encodes CDR1 SGHTS and CDR2 YDEGEE. V lost 6 bases to trimming and J lost 4 bases; unmatched junction nucleotides: 8. The CDR3 consists of 15 residues. CDR3 protein: CASTSGSGGYNEQFF. The CDR3 region has the DNA TGTGCCAGCACCTCGGGTAGCGGGGGATACAATGAGCAGTTCTTC.

The gene calls are TRBV6-5 and TRBJ2-6; D remains ambiguous. The V gene lost 0 bases and the J gene lost 0 bases, with 3 bases spanning the gap. The CDR3 has 15 amino acids. CDR1 and CDR2 from the germline V gene are MNHEY and SVGAGI. DNA for the CDR3: TGTGCCAGCAGTTACTCGCTCTCTGGGGCCAACGTCCTGACTTTC. It is translated as CASSYSLSGANVLTF.

The V call is TRBV10-3, the J call TRBJ1-5; D possibly corresponds to TRBD1 (5 bases). Germline V gives CDR1 ENHRY, CDR2 SYGVKD. V was clipped by 8 bases and J by 2 bases, with 10 bases between them. The CDR3 has 13 amino acids. This CDR3 reads CAICRGGNQPQHF. The CDR3 coding sequence is TGTGCCATCTGCCGGGGGGGCAATCAGCCCCAGCATTTT.

The table lists this clone with a count of one. The chain carries TRBV27 and TRBJ2-1; the D gene could be TRBD1 or TRBD2 (5 bases each). This CDR3 contains 11 residues. The V gene lost 11 bases and the J gene lost 7 bases, with 12 bases spanning the gap. CDR1 and CDR2 (germline): MNHEY, SMNVEV (reference sequence). For the CDR3, the DNA is TGTGCCGCCGGGGCAAAGAATGAGCAGTTCTTC. It encodes CAAGAKNEQFF.

This chain uses TRBV7-9 with TRBJ2-2; 8 bases agree with TRBD1. The junction had 5 bases not matched to a gene; V was cut back by 4 bases and J by 4 bases. Germline V gene sequence: CDR1 SEHNR, CDR2 FQNEAQ (reference sequence). The CDR3 contains 15 residues. CDR3 DNA: TGTGCCAGCAGCTACCTTCAGGGGGCCACCGGGGAGCTGTTTTTT. Translated, it gives CASSYLQGATGELFF.

The chain is built from TRBV5-1 and TRBJ2-7; 15 bases agree with TRBD2. The CDR3 consists of 20 residues. J gave up 5 bases and V 3 bases, and 18 bases lay outside the gene matches. Germline V gene data show CDR1 as SGHRS and CDR2 as YFSETQ. Written as DNA, the CDR3 is TGCGCCAGCAGCTCATATTCCTGGACTAGCGGGAGGGCCCGTTCCCACGAGCAGTACTTC. Translation: CASSSYSWTSGRARSHEQYF.

This clone is a singleton in its sample. The chain is built from TRBV14 and TRBJ2-7; the match to TRBD1 covers 8 bases. The V gene end was trimmed by 4 bases and the J gene end by 5 bases; junction bases not matched to a gene: 4. Germline lookup yields CDR1 SGHDN and CDR2 FVKESK. The CDR3 covers 13 residues. The CDR3 spells CASSRMTGDEQYF. The CDR3, as DNA: TGTGCCAGCAGCCGAATGACAGGGGACGAGCAGTACTTC.

Sample share makes this clone medium-sized. V gene TRBV14 combines with J gene TRBJ1-2; no firm D call. V lost 1 base and J 3 bases, leaving 9 bases between the germline ends. This CDR3 has 14 amino acids. The germline gives CDR1 SGHDN, CDR2 FVKESK. CDR3: CASSQVSTYYGYTF. The CDR3, as DNA: TGTGCCAGCAGCCAAGTTAGCACCTACTATGGCTACACCTTC. The whole variable domain, remainder taken from reference TRBV14 and TRBJ1-2, is EAGVTQFPSHSVIEKGQTVTLRCDPISGHDNLYWYRRVMGKEIKFLLHFVKESKQDESGMPNNRFLAERTGGTYSTLKVQPAELEDSGVYFCASSQVSTYYGYTFGSGTRLTVV.

This clone has only a few counts. The chain links TRBV27 to TRBJ1-2, with 7 bases identical to TRBD1. The CDR3 extends over 12 amino acids. Germline V gene lookup returns CDR1 MNHEY and CDR2 SMNVEV (reference sequence). V was pared by 6 bases and J by 6 bases, with 4 bases of the junction left unmatched. CDR3 in amino acids: CASRTGAHGYTF. The DNA of the CDR3 is TGTGCCAGCAGAACAGGGGCTCATGGCTACACCTTC.

V usage is TRBV10-3 and J usage is TRBJ2-1; the D gene could be TRBD1 or TRBD2 (5 bases each). Germline lookup yields CDR1 ENHRY and CDR2 SYGVKD. The germline V and J ends were trimmed by 2 bases and 3 bases, with 11 bases remaining between them. The CDR3 runs 15 residues. This chain's CDR3 is CAISEGTAYYNEQFF. CDR3 DNA sequence: TGTGCCATCAGTGAGGGGACGGCGTACTACAATGAGCAGTTCTTC.

The rearrangement joins TRBV7-3 to TRBJ2-1; 12 bases fit TRBD2. CDR1 SGHTA and CDR2 FQGTGA come from the germline V gene. Trimming removed 6 bases from V and 0 bases from J; junction bases left unmatched: 3. This CDR3 is built from 16 residues. The CDR3 sequence: CASSLAGGPSYNEQFF. The CDR3 DNA is TGTGCCAGCAGTCTAGCGGGAGGGCCCTCCTACAATGAGCAGTTCTTC.

V and J are TRBV19 and TRBJ2-7; D gene ambiguous. Germline V gene sequence: CDR1 LNHDA, CDR2 SQIVND (reference sequence). The V and J ends lost 1 base and 4 bases respectively, with 17 bases between them. The CDR3 length is 16 residues. The CDR3 nucleotides read TGTGCCAGTAGTATAGCGACGGGCGGATTCAGGTACGAGCAGTACTTC. It yields the protein CASSIATGGFRYEQYF.

In its sample, this clone ranks as medium-sized. The V call is TRBV6-1, the J call TRBJ2-5; 8 nucleotides agree with TRBD1. Germline-derived CDR1 and CDR2 are MNHNS and SASEGT. V shed 6 bases, J shed 4 bases, and the junction held 7 bases outside the gene matches. The CDR3 is 14 amino acids. The CDR3 region has the DNA TGTGCCAGCAGCCGACAGGGGTGGGGAGAGACCCAGTACTTC. Translating it yields CASSRQGWGETQYF.

The rearrangement joins TRBV2 to TRBJ1-1; the D is unclear. Germline V CDR1 and CDR2: SNHLY, FYNNEI. V lost 1 base and J lost 2, with 5 bases in between. The CDR3 has 13 residues. The CDR3: CASSEGGNTEAFF. DNA of the CDR3: TGTGCCAGCAGTGAAGGCGGAAACACTGAAGCTTTCTTT.

The rearrangement joins TRBV6-5 to TRBJ2-7; D might be TRBD2 (6 bases). Trimming stripped 0 bases from V and 6 bases from J, with 12 bases between. Germline V gene data show CDR1 as MNHEY and CDR2 as SVGAGI. CDR3 length: 14 residues. In nucleotides, the CDR3 is TGTGCCAGCAGTTACTCGAGGAGGGTTAGCGAGCAGTACTTC. It yields the protein CASSYSRRVSEQYF.

The genes are TRBV11-2 and TRBJ1-2; D is unclear. Trimming stripped 5 bases from V and 6 bases from J, with 16 bases between. Germline V gene data show CDR1 as SGHAT and CDR2 as FQNNGV. There are 14 residues in the CDR3. This CDR3 reads CASSPFAGRDGYTF. The DNA of the CDR3 is TGTGCCAGCAGCCCATTCGCGGGGAGGGATGGCTACACCTTC.

The V call is TRBV6-6, the J call TRBJ2-2; D is undetermined. The CDR3 sequence is 14 residues long. V was trimmed by 2 bases and J by 4 bases, leaving 8 bases between them. Germline V lookup: CDR1 MNHNY, CDR2 SVGAGI (reference sequence). Here the CDR3 reads CASSYVGTTGELFF. The CDR3 DNA is TGTGCCAGCAGTTACGTCGGTACCACCGGGGAGCTGTTTTTT.

Worth noting for this clone: Other DNA sequences in the same sample also yield this CDR3. The chain combines TRBV11-3 with TRBJ1-1, with D possibly TRBD1 on 5 matching bases. Trimming removed 3 bases from V and 3 bases from J, with 8 bases in between. The CDR3 totals 13 residues. Germline V gene sequence: CDR1 SGHNT, CDR2 YENEEA. This chain's CDR3 is CASSLRGYTEAFF. CDR3 coding DNA: TGTGCCAGCAGCTTGCGGGGGTACACTGAAGCTTTCTTT.

This clone was seen once. The gene calls are TRBV4-3 and TRBJ2-5; a weak D match, TRBD2 (6 bases). V lost 0 bases to trimming and J lost 5 bases, with 10 bases between them. CDR1 is LGHNA, CDR2 YSLEER, per germline. CDR3 length equals 14 residues. CDR3 amino acids: CASSQDHRGETQYF. In nucleotides, the CDR3 is TGCGCCAGCAGCCAAGATCACCGGGGGGAGACCCAGTACTTC.

V is TRBV5-3 and J is TRBJ1-6, with D perhaps matching TRBD1 (6 bases). TRBV5-3 is an open reading frame whose function is uncertain. The V and J ends lost 4 bases and 8 bases respectively, with 13 bases between them. This CDR3 has 14 residues. CDR3 coding DNA: TGTGCCAGAAGCCCCGGACAGCTAGATTCACCCCTCCACTTT. Protein: CARSPGQLDSPLHF.